This TCR beta chain is from a study of blood T cell repertoires in COVID-19 (dated by TCRdb to the early 2020s). Some background on the complete study: Samples covering the acute and convalescent phases of COVID-19 were provided by collaborators in the United States, Italy and Spain. The prospective study material was composed of cDNA or gDNA derived from T cells, B-cell-depleted T cells, or PBMCs. Samples came from the ongoing ImmuneRACE study (first 160 participants) plus 1,254 subjects from 6 global collaborators. Sample metadata almost always included a de-identified subject ID, COVID-19 status, age in years and sex. HLA class I and class II types, where available, came from metadata supplied by the sample provider rather than from assay-based typing. Subjects who had been exposed to COVID-19, were actively infected with it, or had recovered from it provided the deeply sampled blood TCRbeta repertoires that made up the dataset. The repertoires were released in a freely available public database intended as a resource for research on the immune response to SARS-CoV-2. Points the paper makes about the study in general: How much clinical and demographic metadata was included differed by source and by participant, and the metadata was provided uncurated.

The CDR3 numbers 14 residues from cysteine through phenylalanine. Of all the DNA, just the CDR3 is kept, 42 bases in frame from base 1. The germline V gene supplies CDR1 MNHEY and CDR2 SVGAGI. Trimming takes 0 bases from V and 3 bases from J, and the germline ends sit 9 bases apart. For this clone: Its target antigen remains unknown. No base-level quality is on record; no much larger clone is a single base apart.

TCRbeta CDR3 regions were amplified from genomic DNA by means of the immunoSEQ Assay, a bias-controlled multiplex PCR. For the original study's pipeline: Within the assay, amplification of reference gene primers was used to estimate how many nucleated cells each sample contained. Sequence reads were collapsed and filtered to measure the absolute abundance of every unique TCRbeta CDR3 rearrangement. For each sample, productive Simpson clonality was calculated as the square root of Simpson's diversity index across productive rearrangements. In TCRdb, the immuneACCESS table is reduced to in-frame sequences with V and J assigned. These tables do not hold every clone; where another copy was compared, an unresolved V gene accounts for under half, and the others remain unexplained. V and J calls plus clone size are reproduced from that table; the DNA served to infer D and trimming. The sample table contains 85,000 or so clones; only one count was recorded for about nine tenths of them. Of the sample, 25% to 30% is held by the ten largest clones.

Each collaborating institution followed its own protocols to collect whole blood in K2EDTA tubes. For TCRbeta analysis, collaborators shipped samples as frozen whole blood, isolated PBMCs, or DNA extracted from either of those sample types. The chain was built from TRBV6-5 and TRBJ2-7; a confident D gene designation cannot be given. The receptor was derived from a man aged 45-60 years with active or convalescent COVID-19. The sample was peripheral blood. The CDR3 reads as follows: CASSYSNQNYEQYF. The sequenced DNA is TGTGCCAGCAGTTACTCGAACCAGAACTACGAGCAGTACTTC.